One and the same sample provided the 21 T cell receptor beta chains below, sequenced in a study of T cell responses to AZD1222 COVID-19 vaccine. Measured with immunoSEQ multiplex PCR; TCRdb has only the in-frame clones, and not every one. In the table there are about 120,000 clones, around 85% of which are singletons. The source was peripheral blood, collected on day 0 of AZD1222 vaccination. The source of these receptors is an adult in good health.

V and J are TRBV10-3 and TRBJ2-3; 8 bases fit TRBD1. Germline trimming cut 6 bases from V and 2 bases from J; bases unmatched to any gene: 4. CDR3 length: 14 residues. Looked up from germline, CDR1 is ENHRY and CDR2 is SYGVKD. This chain's CDR3 is CAIRGQELTDTQYF. CDR3 DNA: TGTGCCATCAGGGGACAGGAGCTCACAGATACGCAGTATTTT.

This chain joins TRBV19 and TRBJ1-2; possibly TRBD1 for D (6 bases). The V end lost 7 bases, the J end lost 8 bases, and 17 bases lay between the germline ends. The CDR3 totals 13 residues. The germline V gene has CDR1 LNHDA and CDR2 SQIVND (reference sequence). CDR3: CASISTGIGGYTF. The CDR3 nucleotides are TGTGCCAGTATCTCGACAGGAATTGGGGGCTACACCTTC.

This chain uses TRBV19 with TRBJ1-1; D is unclear. Germline V lookup: CDR1 LNHDA, CDR2 SQIVND (reference sequence). The CDR3 contains 14 residues. V lost 3 bases, J lost 8 bases, and 16 bases lay in between. The CDR3, as DNA: TGTGCCAGTAGTATTGGTGGCCACGTTACCGAAGCTTTCTTT. Its translation is CASSIGGHVTEAFF.

The gene calls are TRBV7-2 and TRBJ2-2; D may be TRBD1 (7 bases). Per the germline V gene, CDR1 is SGHTA and CDR2 is FQGNSA. The CDR3 spans 14 residues. The V end was cut by 5 bases, the J end by 4 bases, with 11 bases between. CDR3 amino acids: CASSPRGVTGELFF. The CDR3 region has the DNA TGTGCCAGCAGCCCCAGGGGGGTCACCGGGGAGCTGTTTTTT.

A few counts support this clone. This chain joins TRBV5-4 and TRBJ2-3, with 13 bases identical to TRBD2. Germline V gene lookup returns CDR1 SGHNT and CDR2 YYREEE (reference sequence). V trimming: 4 bases; J trimming: 4 bases; junction bases outside the gene matches: 6. CDR3 size: 16 residues. CDR3 sequence (DNA): TGTGCCAGCAGCCCTCGGACTAGCGGGAGTGCAGATACGCAGTATTTT. Protein: CASSPRTSGSADTQYF.

The CDR3 DNA reads TGTGCCAGCAGCTTATCTGGTGTGAGGAATAATTCACCCCTCCACTTT. Amino acids: CASSLSGVRNNSPLHF. The J gene is TRBJ1-6, the V gene TRBV7-3; the D is unclear. The CDR3 is 16 residues long. CDR1 is SGHTA, CDR2 FQGTGA, per germline. The V end lost 2 bases, the J end lost 5 bases, and 13 bases lay between the germline ends.

The CDR3 reads CASGIGQVGIWDSPLHF. Written as DNA, the CDR3 is TGTGCCAGTGGAATCGGACAGGTTGGGATTTGGGATTCACCCCTCCACTTT. The chain combines TRBV19 with TRBJ1-6; 7 bases map to TRBD1. The CDR3 runs to 17 residues. Unmatched junction bases numbered 18, after V lost 8 bases and J lost 8 bases. In germline, CDR1 is LNHDA, CDR2 SQIVND (reference sequence).

The V call is TRBV7-9, the J call TRBJ1-3; TRBD1 might be the D (5 bases). CDR1 is SEHNR and CDR2 is FQNEAQ in the germline V gene (reference sequence). Trimming pared 5 bases from V and 0 bases from J, leaving 11 bases between. This CDR3 is 15 amino acids long. The CDR3 coding sequence is TGTGCCAGCAGCCCCAGGGCATCCTCTGGAAACACCATATATTTT. This codes for CASSPRASSGNTIYF. Full variable domain (rest looked up from reference TRBV7-9 and TRBJ1-3): DTGVSQNPRHKITKRGQNVTFRCDPISEHNRLYWYRQTLGQGPEFLTYFQNEAQLEKSRLLSDRFSAERPKGSFSTLEIQRTEQGDSAMYLCASSPRASSGNTIYFGEGSWLTVV.

J is TRBJ1-5 and V is TRBV2; D is unclear. This CDR3 is 13 amino acids long. CDR1 is SNHLY and CDR2 is FYNNEI in the germline V gene. V shed 6 bases and J shed 2 bases, with 8 bases lying between them. CDR3 DNA: TGTGCCAGCAGCGACGAGCGCAATCAGCCCCAGCATTTT. Translation gives CASSDERNQPQHF.

The sample holds one count of this clone. This chain uses TRBV12-5 with TRBJ2-5; unclear D gene. The CDR3 length is 13 residues. With 4 bases removed from V and 5 bases from J, the gap between germline ends came to 11 bases. Per germline, CDR1 LGHNT and CDR2 FRNRAP. Written as DNA, the CDR3 is TGTGCTAGTGGTTCGAACGTGCTGGAGACCCAGTACTTC. This sequence encodes CASGSNVLETQYF.

The chain couples TRBV4-2 to TRBJ2-4; D ambiguous. The CDR3 contains 13 residues. CDR1 and CDR2 (germline): LGHNA, YNFKEQ. Trimming stripped 4 bases from V and 0 bases from J, with 4 bases between. The CDR3 loop is CASSPIAKNIQYF. The DNA for the CDR3 is TGTGCCAGCAGCCCAATAGCCAAAAACATTCAGTACTTC.

J is TRBJ2-7 and V is TRBV5-4, with 8 bases aligning to TRBD2. The germline CDR1 and CDR2 sequences are SGHNT and YYREEE (reference sequence). The CDR3 is 15 residues long. The ends lost 3 bases at V and 2 bases at J; junction bases unmatched: 7. The CDR3 DNA follows: TGTGCCAGCAGCTCCGGGACTAGAGGGCCCTACGAGCAGTACTTC. This gives the protein CASSSGTRGPYEQYF.

V usage is TRBV5-6 and J usage is TRBJ2-7; D is perhaps TRBD2 (5 bases). The germline V gene has CDR1 SGHDT and CDR2 YYEEEE. The CDR3 totals 13 residues. The germline V and J ends were trimmed by 0 bases and 7 bases, with 11 bases remaining between them. The CDR3 is CASSLGATREQYF. CDR3 sequence (DNA): TGTGCCAGCAGCTTGGGAGCAACTAGAGAGCAGTACTTC.

The CDR3 reads CASSPSSGTNTGELFF. The DNA for the CDR3 is TGTGCCAGCAGCCCGTCTAGCGGGACGAACACCGGGGAGCTGTTTTTT. This chain connects TRBV7-2 to TRBJ2-2; 9 bases fit TRBD2. CDR1 and CDR2 (germline): SGHTA, FQGNSA. The CDR3 is 16 residues long. J gave up 0 bases and V 5 bases, and 4 bases lay outside the gene matches.

This clone was observed a handful of times. The chain uses TRBV4-2 and TRBJ1-2, with unresolved D. The CDR3 loop spans 13 amino acids. Trimming pared 5 bases from V and 1 base from J, leaving 8 bases between. Germline V gene data show CDR1 as LGHNA and CDR2 as YNFKEQ. CDR3 bases: TGTGCCAGCAGCACCGGAAATAACTATGGCTACACCTTC. This encodes CASSTGNNYGYTF.

This chain connects TRBV5-1 to TRBJ2-3, with 11 bases lining up with TRBD2. The CDR3 runs 16 residues. V trimming: 5 bases; J trimming: 2 bases; junction bases outside the gene matches: 7. Germline V gene sequence: CDR1 SGHRS, CDR2 YFSETQ. CDR3 DNA sequence: TGCGCCAGCAGGGCCGGGACTAGCGGTTACACAGATACGCAGTATTTT. Residues: CASRAGTSGYTDTQYF.

A few counts support this clone. This CDR3 reads CATSRESGSYEQYF. As DNA, the CDR3 is TGTGCCACCAGCAGAGAATCGGGGTCCTACGAGCAGTACTTC. V is TRBV15 and J is TRBJ2-7; D may be TRBD2 (5 bases). Trimming cost V 0 bases and J 1 base, with 7 bases left between them. This CDR3 is built from 14 residues. From germline, CDR1 is LNHNV and CDR2 YYDKDF (reference sequence). Full variable domain (remainder filled in from reference TRBV15 and TRBJ2-7): DAMVIQNPRYQVTQFGKPVTLSCSQTLNHNVMYWYQQKSSQAPKLLFHYYDKDFNNEADTPDNFQSRRPNTSFCFLDIRSPGLGDTAMYLCATSRESGSYEQYFGPGTRLTVT.

This clone was counted a few times. This chain links TRBV18 with TRBJ2-3; no clear D. The V end lost 2 bases, the J end lost 5 bases, and 8 bases lay between the germline ends. The CDR3 consists of 13 residues. Germline V gene data show CDR1 as KGHSH and CDR2 as LQKENI. For the CDR3, the DNA is TGTGCCAGCTCACCATCTGGGGAAGATACGCAGTATTTT. This codes for CASSPSGEDTQYF.

The gene calls are TRBV7-9 and TRBJ2-7; D remains ambiguous. The V end lost 0 bases, the J end lost 5 bases, and 20 bases lay between the germline ends. The CDR3 spans 17 residues. CDR1 is SEHNR, CDR2 FQNEAQ, per germline (reference sequence). CDR3 loop: CASSLAGANSLTHEQYF. In nucleotides, the CDR3 is TGTGCCAGCAGCTTAGCTGGTGCTAATTCCCTTACCCACGAGCAGTACTTC.

V and J are TRBV5-3 and TRBJ1-1; unclear D gene. TRBV5-3 is given ORF status, its function remaining uncertain. CDR3 size: 12 residues. V was cut by 0 bases and J by 11 bases, with 11 bases left in between. The CDR3 protein is CARSLARTGAFF. CDR3 bases: TGTGCCAGAAGCTTGGCCCGTACGGGGGCTTTCTTT.

This chain uses TRBV2 with TRBJ2-3, with D hard to call. Germline-derived CDR1 and CDR2 are SNHLY and FYNNEI. The ends were cut back, 4 bases at V and 4 bases at J, with 9 bases in the middle. The length of the CDR3 is 13 residues. This CDR3 is CASSAFGSDTQYF. The CDR3 coding sequence is TGTGCCAGCAGTGCCTTCGGTTCAGATACGCAGTATTTT.